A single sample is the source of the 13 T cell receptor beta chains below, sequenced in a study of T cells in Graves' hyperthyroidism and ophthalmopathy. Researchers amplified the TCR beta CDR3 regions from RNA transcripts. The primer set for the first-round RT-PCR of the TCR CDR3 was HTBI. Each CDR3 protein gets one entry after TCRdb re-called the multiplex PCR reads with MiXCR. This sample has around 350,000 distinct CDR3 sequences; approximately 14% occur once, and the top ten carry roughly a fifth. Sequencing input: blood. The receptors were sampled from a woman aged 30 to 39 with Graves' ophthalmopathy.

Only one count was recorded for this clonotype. In DNA, the CDR3 is TGTGCCAGCAGCTTAGGAGGGCCGCCCGGCTACAATGAGCAGTTCTTC. Its protein product is CASSLGGPPGYNEQFF. The chain links TRBV11-2 to TRBJ2-1, with D possibly TRBD2 on 5 matching bases. The germline V gene has CDR1 SGHAT and CDR2 FQNNGV. With 1 base removed from V and 3 bases from J, the gap between germline ends came to 13 bases. The CDR3 is made up of 16 amino acids.

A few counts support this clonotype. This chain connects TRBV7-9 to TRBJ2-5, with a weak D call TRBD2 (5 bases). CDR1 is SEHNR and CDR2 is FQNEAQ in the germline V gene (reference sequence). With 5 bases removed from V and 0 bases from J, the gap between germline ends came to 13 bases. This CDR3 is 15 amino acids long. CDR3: CASSQSGLYQETQYF. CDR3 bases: TGTGCCAGCAGCCAGAGTGGACTCTACCAAGAGACCCAGTACTTC.

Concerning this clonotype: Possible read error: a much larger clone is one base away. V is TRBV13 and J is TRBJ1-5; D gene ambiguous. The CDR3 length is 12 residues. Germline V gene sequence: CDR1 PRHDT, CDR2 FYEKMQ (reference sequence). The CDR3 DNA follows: TGTGCCAGCAGCCCAGCGGGTCAGCCCCTGCATTTT. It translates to CASSPAGQPLHF.

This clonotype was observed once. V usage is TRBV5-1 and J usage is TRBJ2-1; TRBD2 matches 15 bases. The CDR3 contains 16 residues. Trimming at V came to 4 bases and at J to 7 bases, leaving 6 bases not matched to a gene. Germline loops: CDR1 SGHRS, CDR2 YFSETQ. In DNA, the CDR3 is TGCGCCAGCAGCAAGGGACTAGCGGGAGGTGGAAATGAGCAGTTCTTC. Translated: CASSKGLAGGGNEQFF.

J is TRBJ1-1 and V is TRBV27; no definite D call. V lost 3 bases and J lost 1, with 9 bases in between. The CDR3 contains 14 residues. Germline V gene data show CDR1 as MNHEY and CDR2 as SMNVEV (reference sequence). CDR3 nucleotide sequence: TGTGCCAGCAGTTTTGTCGGCGGGAACACTGAAGCTTTCTTT. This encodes CASSFVGGNTEAFF.

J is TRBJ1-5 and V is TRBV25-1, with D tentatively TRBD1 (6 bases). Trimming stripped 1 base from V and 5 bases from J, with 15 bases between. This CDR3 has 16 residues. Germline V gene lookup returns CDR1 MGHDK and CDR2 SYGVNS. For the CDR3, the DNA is TGTGCCAGCAGTGAATTTGGGGGGCTAGGGGATCAGCCCCAGCATTTT. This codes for CASSEFGGLGDQPQHF. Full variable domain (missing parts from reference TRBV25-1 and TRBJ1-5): EADIYQTPRYLVIGTGKKITLECSQTMGHDKMYWYQQDPGMELHLIHYSYGVNSTEKGDLSSESTVSRIRTEHFPLTLESARPSHTSQYLCASSEFGGLGDQPQHFGDGTRLSIL.

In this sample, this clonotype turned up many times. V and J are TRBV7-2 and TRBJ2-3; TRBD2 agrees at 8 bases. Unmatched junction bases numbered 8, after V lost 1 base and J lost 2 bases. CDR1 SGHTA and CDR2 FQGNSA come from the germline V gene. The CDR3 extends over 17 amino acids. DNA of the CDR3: TGTGCCAGCAGCTTAGGGCGGGGCGGGGGGTCCACAGATACGCAGTATTTT. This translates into CASSLGRGGGSTDTQYF.

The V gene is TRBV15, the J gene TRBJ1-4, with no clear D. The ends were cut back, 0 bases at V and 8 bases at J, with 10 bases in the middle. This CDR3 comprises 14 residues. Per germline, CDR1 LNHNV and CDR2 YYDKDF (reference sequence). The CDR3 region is CATSRDRDWEKLFF. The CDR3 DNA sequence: TGTGCCACCAGCAGAGATAGGGATTGGGAAAAACTGTTTTTT.

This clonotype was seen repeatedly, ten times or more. The CDR3 DNA reads as TGTGCCAGCAGCCGAGCGGTGGGGACAGGGAGGGAAGAGCAGTACTTC. Its protein is CASSRAVGTGREEQYF. J is TRBJ2-7 and V is TRBV28; TRBD1 agrees at 9 bases. The CDR3 contains 16 residues. V was clipped by 6 bases and J by 7 bases; unmatched bases: 16. The germline V gene encodes CDR1 MDHEN and CDR2 SYDVKM. Full variable domain (rest looked up from reference TRBV28 and TRBJ2-7): DVKVTQSSRYLVKRTGEKVFLECVQDMDHENMFWYRQDPGLGLRLIYFSYDVKMKEKGDIPEGYSVSREKKERFSLILESASTNQTSMYLCASSRAVGTGREEQYFGPGTRLTVT.

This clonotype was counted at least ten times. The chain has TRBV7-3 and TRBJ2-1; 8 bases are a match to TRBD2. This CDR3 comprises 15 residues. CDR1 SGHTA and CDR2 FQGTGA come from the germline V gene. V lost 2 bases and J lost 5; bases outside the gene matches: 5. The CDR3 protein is CASSLAGGINNEQFF. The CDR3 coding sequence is TGTGCCAGCAGCTTAGCGGGGGGTATTAACAATGAGCAGTTCTTC.

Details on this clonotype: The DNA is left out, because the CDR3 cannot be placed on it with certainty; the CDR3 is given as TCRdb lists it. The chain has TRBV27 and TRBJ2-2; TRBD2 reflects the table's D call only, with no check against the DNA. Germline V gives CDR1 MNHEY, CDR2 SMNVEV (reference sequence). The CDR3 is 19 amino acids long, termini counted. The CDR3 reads CASSLRSRLAGGPAGSCFF.

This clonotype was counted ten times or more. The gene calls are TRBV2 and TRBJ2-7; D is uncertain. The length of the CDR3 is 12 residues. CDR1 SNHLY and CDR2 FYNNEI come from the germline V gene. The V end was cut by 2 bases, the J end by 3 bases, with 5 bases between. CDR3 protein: CASSESGYEQYF. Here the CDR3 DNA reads TGTGCCAGCAGTGAAAGTGGCTACGAGCAGTACTTC. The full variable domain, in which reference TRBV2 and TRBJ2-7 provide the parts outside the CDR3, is EPEVTQTPSHQVTQMGQEVILRCVPISNHLYFYWYRQILGQKVEFLVSFYNNEISEKSEIFDDQFSVERPDGSNFTLKIRSTKLEDSAMYFCASSESGYEQYFGPGTRLTVT.

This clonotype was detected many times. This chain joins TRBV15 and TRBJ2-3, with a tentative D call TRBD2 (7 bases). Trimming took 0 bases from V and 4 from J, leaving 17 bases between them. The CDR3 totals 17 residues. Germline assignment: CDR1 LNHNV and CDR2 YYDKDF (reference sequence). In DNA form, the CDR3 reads TGTGCCACCAGCAGAGATAAGGAGGGGGGGGGGGCAGATACGCAGTATTTT. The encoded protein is CATSRDKEGGGADTQYF.